Shown below are 9 T cell receptor beta chains from a single sample sequenced in a study of blood T cells in healthy people across ages. It was with a sample-barcoded 5' primer and a J-beta primer mix that a second PCR of roughly 7 to 12 cycles was run. TCRdb passed the 5' RACE reads through MiXCR, listing each CDR3 protein once. The sample lists about 1.4 million distinct CDR3 sequences, around 59% occurring once. The material sequenced was blood. These receptors came from a man in his late teens or twenties in good health.

This clonotype appeared a few times. The CDR3 reads CASSWEETYEQYF. The CDR3 DNA reads TGCGCCAGCAGCTGGGAGGAAACCTACGAGCAGTACTTC. The chain joins TRBV5-1 to TRBJ2-7, with D possibly matching TRBD2 (6 bases). The CDR3 covers 13 residues. Looked up from germline, CDR1 is SGHRS and CDR2 is YFSETQ. Trimming shortened V by 3 bases and J by 2 bases, and 9 bases separated the two germline ends.

The V call is TRBV27, the J call TRBJ2-7; D perhaps matches TRBD1 (6 bases). The germline gives CDR1 MNHEY, CDR2 SMNVEV (reference sequence). Trimming removed 5 bases at V and 2 bases at J, with 13 bases between. CDR3 length: 14 amino acids. In DNA, the CDR3 is TGTGCCAGCAGTAAGGTGGACAGTCCCTACGAGCAGTACTTC. Translation gives CASSKVDSPYEQYF.

This chain connects TRBV29-1 to TRBJ1-1, with D perhaps matching TRBD1 (5 bases). Germline loops: CDR1 SQVTM, CDR2 ANQGSEA. The V end was cut by 6 bases, the J end by 1 base, with 15 bases between. The length of the CDR3 is 14 residues. The CDR3 here is CSVGPGGGNTEAFF. The CDR3 region has the DNA TGCAGCGTGGGCCCGGGGGGAGGGAACACTGAAGCTTTCTTT.

This clonotype was observed many times. This chain connects TRBV20-1 to TRBJ2-7; D possibly corresponds to TRBD1 (5 bases). Between the trimmed V and J ends, which lost 0 bases and 2 bases, there was a span of 14 bases. The length of the CDR3 is 15 residues. The germline CDR1 and CDR2 sequences are DFQATT and SNEGSKA (reference sequence). This CDR3 is CSARDHRLGAYEQYF. The CDR3 DNA reads TGCAGTGCTAGAGATCATAGGTTAGGGGCCTACGAGCAGTACTTC.

The chain combines TRBV27 with TRBJ2-1; 12 nucleotides align to TRBD2. With V trimmed by 7 bases and J by 7 bases, 8 bases remained unmatched. This CDR3 has 15 residues. In germline, CDR1 is MNHEY, CDR2 SMNVEV (reference sequence). The CDR3 reads CASIPGTSGLNEQFF. The CDR3, as DNA: TGTGCCAGCATCCCAGGGACTAGCGGGTTGAATGAGCAGTTCTTC.

Remarks on this clonotype: The junction and the germline gene differ at one end; a read error may be behind it. The gene calls are TRBV20-1 and TRBJ2-3; 7 bases match TRBD2. Per the germline V gene, CDR1 is DFQATT and CDR2 is SNEGSKA (reference sequence). The CDR3 consists of 16 residues. CDR3 sequence reads: CSATFIGGYDTDTQYF. The CDR3 DNA reads as TGCAGCGCTACTTTTATCGGGGGGTATGACACAGATACGCAGTATTTT.

The chain joins TRBV7-4 to TRBJ1-5, with D maybe TRBD1 (5 bases). Germline assignment: CDR1 SGHVT and CDR2 SQSDAQ. The CDR3 runs 18 residues. Trimming pared 4 bases from V and 0 bases from J, leaving 19 bases between. Here the CDR3 reads CASSSLDGTAHSNQPQHF. In DNA form, the CDR3 reads TGTGCCAGCAGCTCACTAGACGGGACGGCCCATAGCAATCAGCCCCAGCATTTT.

The chain has TRBV12-5 and TRBJ2-5, with TRBD1 identical over 7 bases. V was pared by 5 bases and J by 1 base, with 7 bases of the junction left unmatched. The CDR3 totals 15 residues. Per the germline V gene, CDR1 is LGHNT and CDR2 is FRNRAP. DNA of the CDR3: TGTGCTAGTGGTCGAATCCGGGACAGCCAAGAGACCCAGTACTTC. Translation gives CASGRIRDSQETQYF. Full variable domain (remainder filled in from reference TRBV12-5 and TRBJ2-5): DARVTQTPRHKVTEMGQEVTMRCQPILGHNTVFWYRQTMMQGLELLAYFRNRAPLDDSGMPKDRFSAEMPDATLATLKIQPSEPRDSAVYFCASGRIRDSQETQYFGPGTRLLVL.

J is TRBJ2-5 and V is TRBV5-1; D is uncertain. Germline assignment: CDR1 SGHRS and CDR2 YFSETQ. Trimming shortened V by 5 bases and J by 3 bases, and 11 bases separated the two germline ends. This CDR3 contains 13 residues. The CDR3 coding sequence is TGCGCCAGCAGTCGGACGCGTGAAGAGACCCAGTACTTC. Protein sequence: CASSRTREETQYF.